This TCR beta chain was sequenced during a study of cytomegalovirus exposure and HLA in healthy donors. Study findings and constraints: In a later analysis, HLA-C alleles had the fewest associated TCRs, DRB1 alleles the most. It was reportedly the case that the classifier diagnosed cytomegalovirus status with high specificity and sensitivity. A likely sequencing artifact accounted for one observed cluster of highly shared sequence variants.

The PCR ran on 60 Vbeta and 13 Jbeta primers. Clones were sequenced by immunoSEQ multiplex PCR, and TCRdb holds only the in-frame ones, with some missing. Recorded for this sample: about 200,000 clones. The V gene lost 7 bases and the J gene lost 0 bases, with 10 bases spanning the gap. This CDR3 contains 14 residues. The germline V gene encodes CDR1 SGHVS and CDR2 FQNEAQ. About this clone itself: Its antigen is not known.

This TCR was recovered from a man aged 30 to 39 in good health and CMV-seronegative. Material for sequencing was PBMCs. This chain connects TRBV7-8 to TRBJ1-5, with a tentative D call TRBD1 (5 bases). CDR3 region: CASIGADSNQPQHF. For the CDR3, the DNA is TGTGCCAGCATTGGGGCGGATAGCAATCAGCCCCAGCATTTT.